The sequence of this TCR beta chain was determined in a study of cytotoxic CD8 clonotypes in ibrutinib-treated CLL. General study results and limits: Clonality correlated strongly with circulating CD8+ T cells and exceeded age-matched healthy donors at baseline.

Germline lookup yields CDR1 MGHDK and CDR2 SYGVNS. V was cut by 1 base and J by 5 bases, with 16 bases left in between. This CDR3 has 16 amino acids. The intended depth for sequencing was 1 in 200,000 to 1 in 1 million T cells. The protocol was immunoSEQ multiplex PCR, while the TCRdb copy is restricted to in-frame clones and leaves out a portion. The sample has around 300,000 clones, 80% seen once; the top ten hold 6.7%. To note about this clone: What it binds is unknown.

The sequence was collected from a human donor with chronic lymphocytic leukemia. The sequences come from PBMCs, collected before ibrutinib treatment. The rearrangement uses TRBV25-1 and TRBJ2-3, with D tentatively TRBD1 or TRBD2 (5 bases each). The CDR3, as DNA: TGTGCCAGCAGTGAATGGGGGTCTGCCGACCGAGATACGCAGTATTTT. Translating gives CASSEWGSADRDTQYF.